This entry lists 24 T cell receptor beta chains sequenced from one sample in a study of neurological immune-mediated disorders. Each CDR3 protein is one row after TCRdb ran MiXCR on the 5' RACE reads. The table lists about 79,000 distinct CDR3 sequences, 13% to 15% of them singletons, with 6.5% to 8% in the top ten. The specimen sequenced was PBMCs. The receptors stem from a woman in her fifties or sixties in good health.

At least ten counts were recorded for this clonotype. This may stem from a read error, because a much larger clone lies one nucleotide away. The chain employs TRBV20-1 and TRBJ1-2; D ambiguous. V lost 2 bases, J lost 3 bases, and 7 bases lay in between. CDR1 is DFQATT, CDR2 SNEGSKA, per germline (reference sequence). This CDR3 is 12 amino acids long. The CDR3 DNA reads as TGCAGTGCTAGAAACACGGACTATGGCTACACCTTC. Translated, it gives CSARNTDYGYTF.

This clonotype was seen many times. In nucleotides, the CDR3 is TGCGCCAGCAGCTTGGATGGTGGAGGGGATACGCAGTATTTT. Translation gives CASSLDGGGDTQYF. V gene TRBV5-1 combines with J gene TRBJ2-3, with D possibly TRBD2 on 6 matching bases. Trimming left V 0 bases short and J 6 bases short, with 11 bases between. Germline CDR1 and CDR2: SGHRS and YFSETQ. The CDR3 length is 14 residues.

The CDR3 spells CASSASGTSPLVGELFF. The CDR3 bases are TGCGCCAGCAGCGCCTCCGGGACGAGCCCGTTGGTCGGGGAGCTGTTTTTT. The chain has TRBV5-1 and TRBJ2-2; either TRBD1 or TRBD2 may fit D (5 bases each). The germline V and J ends were trimmed by 4 bases and 7 bases, with 23 bases remaining between them. From germline, CDR1 is SGHRS and CDR2 YFSETQ. The CDR3 sequence is 17 residues long. Full variable domain (missing parts from reference TRBV5-1 and TRBJ2-2): KAGVTQTPRYLIKTRGQQVTLSCSPISGHRSVSWYQQTPGQGLQFLFEYFSETQRNKGNFPGRFSGRQFSNSRSEMNVSTLELGDSALYLCASSASGTSPLVGELFFGEGSRLTVL.

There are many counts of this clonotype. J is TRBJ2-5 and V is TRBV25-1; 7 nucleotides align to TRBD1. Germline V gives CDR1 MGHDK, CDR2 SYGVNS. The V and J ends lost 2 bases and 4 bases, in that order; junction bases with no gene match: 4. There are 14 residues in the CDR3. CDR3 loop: CASSERGHRETQYF. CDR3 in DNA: TGTGCCAGCAGTGAAAGGGGGCACAGAGAGACCCAGTACTTC.

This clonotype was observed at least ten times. The CDR3, as DNA: TGCAGTGCTAAGACTAGCGGGAGGGCCGGTTACAATGAGCAGTTCTTC. Its translation is CSAKTSGRAGYNEQFF. The chain uses TRBV20-1 and TRBJ2-1; 14 bases line up with TRBD2. Germline V gene sequence: CDR1 DFQATT, CDR2 SNEGSKA (reference sequence). This CDR3 has 16 amino acids. J was trimmed by 4 bases and V by 4 bases; bases with no gene match: 6.

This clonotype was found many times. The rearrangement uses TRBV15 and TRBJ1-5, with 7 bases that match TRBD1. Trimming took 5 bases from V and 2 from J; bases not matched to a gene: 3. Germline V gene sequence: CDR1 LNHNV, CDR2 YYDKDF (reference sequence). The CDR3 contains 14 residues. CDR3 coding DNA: TGTGCCACCAGCGACAGGGTAGGCAATCAGCCCCAGCATTTT. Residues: CATSDRVGNQPQHF.

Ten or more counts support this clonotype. CDR3 amino acids: CASSLSSGAISYEQYF. CDR3 coding DNA: TGCGCCAGCAGCTTGTCGTCGGGAGCAATCTCCTACGAGCAGTACTTC. The chain joins TRBV5-1 to TRBJ2-7; D is possibly TRBD2 (6 bases). Germline V lookup: CDR1 SGHRS, CDR2 YFSETQ. The CDR3 contains 16 residues. Trimming removed 1 base at V and 0 bases at J, with 14 bases between.

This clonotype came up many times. The DNA of the CDR3 is TGCGCCAGCAACTTAGGTGACACTGAAGCTTTCTTT. It codes for CASNLGDTEAFF. The chain uses TRBV5-1 and TRBJ1-1; unclear D gene. The CDR3 is 12 amino acids. With 6 bases removed from V and 3 bases from J, the gap between germline ends came to 9 bases. The germline gives CDR1 SGHRS, CDR2 YFSETQ. Combining the CDR3 with reference TRBV5-1 and TRBJ1-1 gives the whole variable domain KAGVTQTPRYLIKTRGQQVTLSCSPISGHRSVSWYQQTPGQGLQFLFEYFSETQRNKGNFPGRFSGRQFSNSRSEMNVSTLELGDSALYLCASNLGDTEAFFGQGTRLTVV.

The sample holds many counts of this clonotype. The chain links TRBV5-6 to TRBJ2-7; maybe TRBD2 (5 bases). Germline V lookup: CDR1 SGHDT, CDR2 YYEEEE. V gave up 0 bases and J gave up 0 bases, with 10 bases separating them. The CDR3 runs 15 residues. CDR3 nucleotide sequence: TGTGCCAGCAGCTTGGAGCGGAAGAGCTCCTACGAGCAGTACTTC. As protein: CASSLERKSSYEQYF.

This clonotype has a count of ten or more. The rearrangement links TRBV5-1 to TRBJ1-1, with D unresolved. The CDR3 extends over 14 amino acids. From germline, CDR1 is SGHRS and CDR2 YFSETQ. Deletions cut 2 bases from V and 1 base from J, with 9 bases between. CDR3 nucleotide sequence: TGCGCCAGCAGCTTTGGCGGTCAGAACACTGAAGCTTTCTTT. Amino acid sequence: CASSFGGQNTEAFF.

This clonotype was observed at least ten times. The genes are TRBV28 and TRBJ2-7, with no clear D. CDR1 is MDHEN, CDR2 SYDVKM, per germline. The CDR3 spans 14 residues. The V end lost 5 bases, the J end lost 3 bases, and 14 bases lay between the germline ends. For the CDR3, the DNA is TGTGCCAGCAGTCCCTCTGCCGATTACTACGAGCAGTACTTC. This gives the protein CASSPSADYYEQYF.

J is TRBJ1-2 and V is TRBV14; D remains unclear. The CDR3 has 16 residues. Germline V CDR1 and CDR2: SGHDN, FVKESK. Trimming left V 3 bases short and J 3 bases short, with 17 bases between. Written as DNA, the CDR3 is TGTGCCAGCAGCCACCCCTCTGAATTGGCCGACTATGGCTACACCTTC. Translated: CASSHPSELADYGYTF. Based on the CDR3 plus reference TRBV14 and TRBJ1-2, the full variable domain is EAGVTQFPSHSVIEKGQTVTLRCDPISGHDNLYWYRRVMGKEIKFLLHFVKESKQDESGMPNNRFLAERTGGTYSTLKVQPAELEDSGVYFCASSHPSELADYGYTFGSGTRLTVV.

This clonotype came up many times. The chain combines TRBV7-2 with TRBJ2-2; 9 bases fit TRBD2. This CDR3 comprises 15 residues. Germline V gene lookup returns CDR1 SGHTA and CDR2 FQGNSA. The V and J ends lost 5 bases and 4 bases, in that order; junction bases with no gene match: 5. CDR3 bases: TGTGCCAGCAGCCCGGGACTAGCTGGCACCGGGGAGCTGTTTTTT. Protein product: CASSPGLAGTGELFF.

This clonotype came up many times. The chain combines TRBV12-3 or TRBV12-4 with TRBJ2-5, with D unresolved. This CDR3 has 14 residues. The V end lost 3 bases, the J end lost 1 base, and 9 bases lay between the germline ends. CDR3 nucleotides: TGTGCCAGCAGTTTCTCAGCGTCCCAAGAGACCCAGTACTTC. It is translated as CASSFSASQETQYF.

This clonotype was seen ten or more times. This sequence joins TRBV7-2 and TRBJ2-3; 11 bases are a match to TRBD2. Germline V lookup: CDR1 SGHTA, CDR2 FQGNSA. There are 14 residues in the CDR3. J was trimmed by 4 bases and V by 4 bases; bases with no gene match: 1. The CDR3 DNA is TGTGCCAGCAGCTCGGGACTAGCGGCAGATACGCAGTATTTT. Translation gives CASSSGLAADTQYF.

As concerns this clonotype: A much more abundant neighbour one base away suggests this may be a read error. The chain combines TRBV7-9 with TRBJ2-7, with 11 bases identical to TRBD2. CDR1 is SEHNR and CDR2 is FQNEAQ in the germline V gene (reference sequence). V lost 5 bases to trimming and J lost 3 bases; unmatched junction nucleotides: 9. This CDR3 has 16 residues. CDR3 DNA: TGTGCCAGCAGCCGCGACGGGACTAGCGGTCACTACGAGCAGTACTTC. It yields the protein CASSRDGTSGHYEQYF.

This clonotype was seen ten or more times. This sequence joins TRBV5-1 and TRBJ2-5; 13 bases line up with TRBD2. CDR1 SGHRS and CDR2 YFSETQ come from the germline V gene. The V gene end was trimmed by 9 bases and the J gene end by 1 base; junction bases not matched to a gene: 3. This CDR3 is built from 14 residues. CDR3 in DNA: TGCGCCACGACTAGCGGGGGGACCCAAGAGACCCAGTACTTC. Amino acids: CATTSGGTQETQYF.

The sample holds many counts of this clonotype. CDR3 DNA sequence: TGTGCCAGCAGTGAGGGGGGACAGGGCACGTTTGAGACCCAGTACTTC. Its translation: CASSEGGQGTFETQYF. The chain has TRBV25-1 and TRBJ2-5, with 9 bases that match TRBD1. Germline CDR1 is MGHDK and CDR2 is SYGVNS. The CDR3 runs 16 residues. After removal of 3 bases from V and 5 bases from J, the junction contained 10 bases not matched to a gene.

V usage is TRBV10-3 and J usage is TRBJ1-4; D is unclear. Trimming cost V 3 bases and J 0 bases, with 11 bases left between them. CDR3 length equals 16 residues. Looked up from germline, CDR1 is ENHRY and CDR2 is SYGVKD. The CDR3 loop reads CAISDSRFATNEKLFF. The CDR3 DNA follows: TGTGCCATCAGTGATTCCAGATTTGCAACTAATGAAAAACTGTTTTTT.

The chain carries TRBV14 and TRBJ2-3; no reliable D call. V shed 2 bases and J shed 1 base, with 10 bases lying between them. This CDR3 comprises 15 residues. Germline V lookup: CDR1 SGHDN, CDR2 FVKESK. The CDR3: CASSQSGGRTDTQYF. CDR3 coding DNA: TGTGCCAGCAGCCAAAGTGGCGGACGCACAGATACGCAGTATTTT. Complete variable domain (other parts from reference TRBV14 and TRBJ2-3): EAGVTQFPSHSVIEKGQTVTLRCDPISGHDNLYWYRRVMGKEIKFLLHFVKESKQDESGMPNNRFLAERTGGTYSTLKVQPAELEDSGVYFCASSQSGGRTDTQYFGPGTRLTVL.

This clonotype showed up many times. The CDR3 DNA follows: TGTGCCAGCAGCGTAGCTACGACGGGAGGAGGCTACACCTTC. It codes for CASSVATTGGGYTF. The chain combines TRBV9 with TRBJ1-2; no clear D gene. Germline-derived CDR1 and CDR2 are SGDLS and YYNGEE. V was clipped by 0 bases and J by 8 bases, with 14 bases between them. The CDR3 runs to 14 residues.

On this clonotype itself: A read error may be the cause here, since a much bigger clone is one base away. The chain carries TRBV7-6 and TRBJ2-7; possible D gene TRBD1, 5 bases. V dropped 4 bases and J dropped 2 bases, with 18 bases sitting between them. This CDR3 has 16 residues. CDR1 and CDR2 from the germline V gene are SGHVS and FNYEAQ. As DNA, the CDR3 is TGTGCCAGCAGCTCCCTCCGGGTCATGGGGCCCTACGAGCAGTACTTC. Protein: CASSSLRVMGPYEQYF. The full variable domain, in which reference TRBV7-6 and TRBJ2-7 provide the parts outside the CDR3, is GAGVSQSPRYKVTKRGQDVALRCDPISGHVSLYWYRQALGQGPEFLTYFNYEAQQDKSGLPNDRFSAERPEGSISTLTIQRTEQRDSAMYRCASSSLRVMGPYEQYFGPGTRLTVT.

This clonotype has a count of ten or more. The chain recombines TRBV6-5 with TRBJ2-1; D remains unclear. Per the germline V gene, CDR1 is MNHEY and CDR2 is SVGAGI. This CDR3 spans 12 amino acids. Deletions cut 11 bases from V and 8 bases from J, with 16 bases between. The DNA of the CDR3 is TGTGCCGGGGATGGCGTGCTCGATGAGCAGTTCTTC. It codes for CAGDGVLDEQFF.

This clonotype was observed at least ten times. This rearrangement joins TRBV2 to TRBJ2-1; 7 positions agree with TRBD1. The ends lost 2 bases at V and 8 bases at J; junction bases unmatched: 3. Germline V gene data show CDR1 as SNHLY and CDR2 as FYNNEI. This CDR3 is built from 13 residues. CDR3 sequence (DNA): TGTGCCAGCAGTGAACAGGGGGTGGATGAGCAGTTCTTC. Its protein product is CASSEQGVDEQFF.